This T cell receptor (beta chain) was sequenced during a study of Ad26.COV2.S vaccination and SARS-CoV-2 variants. Study-wide context: Donor joined the COV1001 Ad26.COV2.S trial arm.

This CDR3 region has 15 residues. Trimming at V came to 4 bases and at J to 2 bases, leaving 6 bases not matched to a gene. CDR1 is SGHKS, CDR2 YYEKEE, per germline (reference sequence). The data were produced by immunoSEQ multiplex PCR, yet TCRdb's version contains in-frame clones alone and is incomplete. The sample contains about 350,000 clones, around 87% of which appear only once. Treatment given: around 19 received Ad26.COV2.S at low or high dose, single or two shots; roughly five received placebo; per-sample allocation not given. Sampling took place 63 days after the first vaccine or placebo injection.

This specimen was peripheral blood, taken in a trial of Ad26.COV2.S vaccine versus placebo. The TCR sequence derives from a person aged 18 to 65 who received the Ad26.COV2.S COVID-19 vaccine or a placebo. V is TRBV5-5 and J is TRBJ1-5; 7 bases map to TRBD1. The CDR3 DNA reads as TGTGCCAGCAGCGTACAGGGGTCAGGCAATCAGCCCCAGCATTTT. Translation gives CASSVQGSGNQPQHF. Combining the CDR3 with reference TRBV5-5 and TRBJ1-5 gives the whole variable domain DAGVTQSPTHLIKTRGQQVTLRCSPISGHKSVSWYQQVLGQGPQFIFQYYEKEERGRGNFPDRFSARQFPNYSSELNVNALLLGDSALYLCASSVQGSGNQPQHFGDGTRLSIL.